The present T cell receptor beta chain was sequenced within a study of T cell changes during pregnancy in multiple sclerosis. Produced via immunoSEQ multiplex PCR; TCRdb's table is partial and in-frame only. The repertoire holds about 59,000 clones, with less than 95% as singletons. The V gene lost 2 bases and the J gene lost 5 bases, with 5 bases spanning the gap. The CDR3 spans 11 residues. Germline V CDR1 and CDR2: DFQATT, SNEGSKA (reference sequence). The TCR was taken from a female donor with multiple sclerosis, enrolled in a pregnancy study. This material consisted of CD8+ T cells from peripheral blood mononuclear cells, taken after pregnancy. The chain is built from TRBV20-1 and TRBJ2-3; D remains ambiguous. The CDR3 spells CSARSIDTQYF. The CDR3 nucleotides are TGCAGTGCTAGATCCATAGATACGCAGTATTTT.